What follows is one T cell receptor (beta chain) and its context. Its antigen is unidentified. Expressed TCRB transcripts were sequenced, since all the RNA that had been isolated was reverse transcribed. Clones were read by immunoSEQ multiplex PCR, and TCRdb kept only the in-frame ones, dropping some. Of under 900,000 clones listed, around a sixth were seen once; the top ten hold about 0.02%. Trimming took off 4 bases at V and 6 bases at J, with 20 bases between the two ends. The CDR3 totals 16 residues. Germline-derived CDR1 and CDR2 are MNHNS and SASEGT. This specimen belongs to a study of beta chain features in type 1 diabetes. On the study more broadly: When patients were set against healthy donors, age, gender and cell yields were similar.

Findings of the study overall: High-TCR-expressing cells could be over-represented by cDNA sequencing.

This chain uses TRBV6-1 with TRBJ2-3; weak D call: TRBD2 (6 bases). This receptor was identified in a woman younger than 30 in good health. Material for sequencing was naive CD4+ T cells from blood. CDR3 sequence (DNA): TGTGCCAGCAGTGCCCGGACTACGTCATTCCTTGATACGCAGTATTTT. Translated: CASSARTTSFLDTQYF.